This T cell receptor (beta chain) was obtained from a study of blood T cell repertoires in COVID-19. Across the study: T cells, B-cell-depleted T cells, or PBMCs provided the cDNA or gDNA that served as material.

The CDR3 contains 15 residues. Germline CDR1 and CDR2: LGHDT and YNNKEL (reference sequence). V shed 6 bases, J shed 7 bases, and the junction held 11 bases outside the gene matches. Original handling: For nucleated cells, counts were estimated from reference gene primer amplification. Some clones are missing from TCRdb's copy, which holds only in-frame ones; the method was immunoSEQ multiplex PCR. The D gene and trimming were derived from the DNA, and the V and J assignments and clone size from that table. Of 300,000 to 400,000 clones listed, over 70% are singletons. Input material: peripheral blood. This chain uses TRBV3-1 (or the pseudogene TRBV3-2) with TRBJ2-5, with 10 positions matching TRBD2. The sequence was collected from a woman aged 45 to 65 with COVID-19, enrolled during active disease. CDR3 sequence reads: CASRPPGLAPGTQYF. The CDR3 bases are TGTGCCAGCAGACCGCCGGGACTAGCGCCCGGGACCCAGTACTTC.